This is a list of T cell receptor beta chains from one sample in a study of T cells in Graves' hyperthyroidism and ophthalmopathy. TCRdb used MiXCR to reprocess the multiplex PCR reads, holding one entry per CDR3 protein. The sample lists about 740,000 distinct CDR3 sequences, 13% to 15% occurring once. Sequencing was performed on blood. Receptor source: a woman aged 18-29 years with Graves' hyperthyroidism. Each CDR3 is given with its conserved first and last residue. Each record gives: clone size, V gene, D gene, J gene, CDR3 DNA, CDR3 protein. A D gene is named only where the DNA matches it firmly. Not all rows give a size; the values are once, few, many and, for expanded clones, a class.

>few|TRBV19|TRBD1|TRBJ1-1
TGTGCCAGTGGTTCCGGGACAGGGGGGACTGAAGCTTTCTTT
CASGSGTGGTEAFF
>NA|TRBV12-3/TRBV12-4|NA|TRBJ2-1
TGTGCCAGCAGTTGGACTGACAAGGGAAAGGGGTACAATGAGCAGTTCTTC
CASSWTDKGKGYNEQFF
>many|TRBV2|NA|TRBJ1-2
TGTGCCAGCAGTACGGACGGGAGGGGAGGCTACACCTTC
CASSTDGRGGYTF
>NA|TRBV25-1|NA|TRBJ2-6
TGTGCCAGCAGTGTCACAGGATCTGGGGCCAACGTCCTGACTTTC
CASSVTGSGANVLTF
>few|TRBV6-1|TRBD1|TRBJ2-2
TGTGCCAGCAGCGCCGGTAACAGGGGCACCGGGGAGCTGTTTTTT
CASSAGNRGTGELFF
>many|TRBV27|TRBD2|TRBJ2-1
TGTGCCACCTCAGAGGGACTAGCGGGAGGTGAGCAGTTCTTC
CATSEGLAGGEQFF
>NA|TRBV11-3|NA|TRBJ2-3
TGTGCCAGCAGTGACCGGGGCCGTGGTACGCAGTATTTT
CASSDRGRGTQYF
>NA|TRBV19|TRBD1|TRBJ2-5
TGTGCCAGTAGCTCTTTGGGACAGAGTAACCAAGAGACCCAGTACTTC
CASSSLGQSNQETQYF
>NA|TRBV15|TRBD2|TRBJ2-1
TGTGCCACCAGCAGCCCGCGGAAACTAGCGGTCTACAATGAGCAGTTCTTC
CATSSPRKLAVYNEQFF
>many|TRBV7-8|NA|TRBJ2-4
TGTGCCAGCAGCTTCCGGTTCCCCACAGGGGGGGGAAAAAACATTCAGTACTTC
CASSFRFPTGGGKNIQYF
>NA|TRBV6-9|NA|TRBJ2-7
TGTGCCAGCAGTTACGGAGCAGACGGACCCTCCTACGAGCAGTACTTC
CASSYGADGPSYEQYF
>many|TRBV4-2|NA|TRBJ2-5
TGTGCCAGCAGCCGGCGGGTTCAAGAGACCCAGTACTTC
CASSRRVQETQYF
>NA|TRBV7-2|NA|TRBJ1-5
TGTGCCAGCAGCTTAGGAGCCACCTACCTCAATCAGCCCCAGCATTTT
CASSLGATYLNQPQHF
>few|TRBV15|NA|TRBJ2-2
TGTGCCACCAGCAGAGATCCACCCCCCATCACCGGGGAGCTGTTTTTT
CATSRDPPPITGELFF
>many|TRBV18|NA|TRBJ2-1
TGTGCCAGCTCCTCCGGGAGTCGGAATGAGCAGTTCTTC
CASSSGSRNEQFF
>few|TRBV4-1|TRBD1|TRBJ1-2
TGCGCCAGCAGCCAGGGTCTACAGGGGTACGGCTATGGCTACACCTTC
CASSQGLQGYGYGYTF
>many|TRBV4-3|NA|TRBJ2-2
TGCGCCAGCAGCCAGGACGGGCGGTACACCGGGGAGCTGTTTTTT
CASSQDGRYTGELFF
>NA|TRBV3-1|NA|TRBJ1-1
TGTGCCAGCAGCCAAGACAGGACGGGGACTGAAGCTTTCTTT
CASSQDRTGTEAFF
>NA|TRBV30|NA|TRBJ2-2
TGTGCCTGGAGTGTATGGGGGAACACCGGGGAGCTGTTTTTT
CAWSVWGNTGELFF
>many|TRBV6-1|TRBD1|TRBJ2-7
TGTGCCAGCAGTGGCTCCGGGACAGGGCAATACGAGCAGTACTTC
CASSGSGTGQYEQYF
>few|TRBV28|NA|TRBJ2-5
TGTGCCAGCAGTTTAATGGTGATGGGAGAGACCCAGTACTTC
CASSLMVMGETQYF
>NA|TRBV7-8|NA|TRBJ1-3
TGTGCCAGCACCCCTGGGGACTCTGGAAACACCATATATTTT
CASTPGDSGNTIYF
>many|TRBV7-2|TRBD2|TRBJ2-5
TGTGCCAGCAGCCTCGGGACTAGGGAGACCCAGTACTTC
CASSLGTRETQYF
>many|TRBV7-2|TRBD1|TRBJ1-1
TGTGCCAGCAGCCCGGGGACAGGCAAAAGGACTTTCTTT
CASSPGTGKRTFF
>many|TRBV7-2|NA|TRBJ2-3
TGTGCCAGCAAATTTGGGGCCAGGAAGGGTACGCAGTATTTT
CASKFGARKGTQYF
>many|TRBV20-1|NA|TRBJ1-1
TGCAGTGCTAGACACTCCCTCGGGGGAGGTCATGAAGCTTTCTTT
CSARHSLGGGHEAFF
>many|TRBV11-2|TRBD1|TRBJ1-5
TGTGCCAGCAGCTCCGGGACAGGGGCCCAGGGTCAGCCCCAGCATTTT
CASSSGTGAQGQPQHF
>NA|TRBV5-1|NA|TRBJ2-2
TGCGCCAGCGCTCTCGGGATTACCGGGGAGCTGTTTTTT
CASALGITGELFF
>NA|TRBV4-2|NA|TRBJ2-1
TGTGCCAGCAGCCCCCCGGACAGCAATGAGCAGTTCTTC
CASSPPDSNEQFF
>many|TRBV30|NA|TRBJ1-3
TGTGCCTGGAGCGGGGGTAGTGGAAACACCATATATTTT
CAWSGGSGNTIYF
>NA|TRBV27|TRBD1|TRBJ2-7
TGTGCCAGCAGTTTGACCAGGACAGGTCCCTACGAGCAGTACTTC
CASSLTRTGPYEQYF
>NA|TRBV6-2/TRBV6-3|NA|TRBJ2-3
TGTGCCAGCAGTTATCGGGACTTCCTAACGCCAGATACGCAGTATTTT
CASSYRDFLTPDTQYF
>few|TRBV29-1|TRBD2|TRBJ2-1
TGCAGCGCTCGGGAGGCGCCCTACAATGAGCAGTTCTTC
CSAREAPYNEQFF
>many|TRBV28|TRBD1|TRBJ2-1
TGTGCCAGCAGTTCCCTCTGGGGACAGGGCTACAATGAGCAGTTCTTC
CASSSLWGQGYNEQFF
>few|TRBV9|TRBD2|TRBJ2-2
TGTGCCAGCAGCACAGCGGGAGGGCCACGGGAGCTGTTTTTT
CASSTAGGPRELFF